This T cell receptor beta chain was sequenced for a study of T cell responses to AZD1222 COVID-19 vaccine. Findings and caveats of the study: Only 5 or 6 AZD1222 recipients were seropositive at baseline. Nearly half of unique spike-specific TCRs reportedly avoided B.1.351 and B.1.1.7 mutated regions. Receipt of two AZD1222 doses was followed by a rise in Spike-specific TCR breadth and depth.

As concerns this clone: Antigen: not known.

TCRdb keeps only in-frame clones here, not all; method: immunoSEQ multiplex PCR. The data hold under 150,000 clones, with about 87% observed a single time. The source material was peripheral blood, sampled on day 0 of AZD1222 vaccination. The TCR originated in an adult in good health.

The CDR3 nucleotides read TGTGCCAGCGACCTCCGGACAGGCGCAAACGAGCAGTACTTC. Its translation: CASDLRTGANEQYF. The chain uses TRBV6-5 and TRBJ2-7; 7 bases are shared with TRBD1. This CDR3 is built from 14 residues. In germline, CDR1 is MNHEY, CDR2 SVGAGI. J was trimmed by 5 bases and V by 8 bases; bases with no gene match: 12.